These T cell receptor beta chains were read from a single sample in a study of T cell repertoires in urothelial bladder cancer. The data were produced by immunoSEQ multiplex PCR, yet TCRdb's version contains in-frame clones alone and is incomplete. The sample contains a few thousand clones, roughly 80% of which appear only once. The sequenced sample was tumor-infiltrating cells from bladder cancer. The origin of the receptors is a human donor with urothelial carcinoma. Both conserved end residues are part of each CDR3. The order of the fields is clone size, V gene, J gene, D gene, CDR3 length, CDR3 DNA, CDR3 protein. D genes are given only for firm matches. A clone size is listed for some rows: how often the clone was seen (once, few, many), or a class if it is expanded.

.	TRBV5-1	TRBJ2-5	TRBD2	14	TGCGCCAGCAGCAAGGCTAGCGGAAAAGAGACCCAGTACTTC	CASSKASGKETQYF
.	TRBV30	TRBJ2-5	.	11	TGTGCCTGGGAACAGGGCCAGACCCAGTACTTC	CAWEQGQTQYF
.	TRBV10-1	TRBJ1-4	TRBD1	14	TGCGCCAGCAACACATCCGGGACAGATGAAAAACTGTTTTTT	CASNTSGTDEKLFF
.	TRBV28	TRBJ2-5	.	13	TGTGCCAGCAGCCAGGGGGGTGGTAAGACCCAGTACTTC	CASSQGGGKTQYF
.	TRBV30	TRBJ2-7	.	13	TGTGCCTGGAGTTCACAGAGTCCCTACGAGCAGTACTTC	CAWSSQSPYEQYF
.	TRBV11-2	TRBJ2-2	TRBD2	15	TGTGCCAGCAGAATAGCGGGGACGAACACCGGGGAGCTGTTTTTT	CASRIAGTNTGELFF
.	TRBV6-5	TRBJ2-1	TRBD2	14	TGTGCCAGCAGTTACCAAAGACTAGCCCATGAGCAGTTCTTC	CASSYQRLAHEQFF
few	TRBV6-1	TRBJ1-6	.	15	TGTGCCAGCAGTGCCGCAGGGGAAGGAGATTCACCCCTCCACTTT	CASSAAGEGDSPLHF
large	TRBV5-4	TRBJ2-1	TRBD2	15	TGTGCCAGCAGCACCGCTAGCGGGAGTTACAATGAGCAGTTCTTC	CASSTASGSYNEQFF
.	TRBV6-1	TRBJ1-6	.	16	TGTGCCAGCAGTGAAACCCCTCGTGGGAAAGAATCACCCCTCCACTTT	CASSETPRGKESPLHF
.	TRBV29-1	TRBJ2-2	.	12	TGCAGCGCTGACCAGGGTACCGGGGAGCTGTTTTTT	CSADQGTGELFF
.	TRBV7-8	TRBJ1-2	TRBD1	14	TGTGCCAGCAGCAAAGGGACAGGGGGCGGAGGCTACACCTTC	CASSKGTGGGGYTF
.	TRBV5-1	TRBJ2-1	.	13	TGCGCCAGCAGCTTGGCGGGGACGTATGAGCAGTTCTTC	CASSLAGTYEQFF
.	TRBV18	TRBJ2-7	.	14	TGTGCCAGCTTGGTGCAACAGGGAACAGGCGAGCAGTACTTC	CASLVQQGTGEQYF
.	TRBV5-4	TRBJ2-7	.	12	TGTGCCAGCAGCTTGGGGGTCTACGAGCAGTACTTC	CASSLGVYEQYF
.	TRBV30	TRBJ1-1	.	14	TGTGCCTCCTGGATGGGGCAGGGGAGGACTGAAGCTTTCTTT	CASWMGQGRTEAFF
.	TRBV4-3	TRBJ1-4	.	20	TGCGCCAGCAGCCAAGATTTAGTCTTTTTGAGGGCAGCCAGTTATGAAAAACTGTTTTTT	CASSQDLVFLRAASYEKLFF
.	TRBV5-1	TRBJ2-1	TRBD2	16	TGCGCCAGCAGCTTGAGAGCTAGCGGGGAAGGGAATGAGCAGTTCTTC	CASSLRASGEGNEQFF
.	TRBV7-2	TRBJ2-7	TRBD1	18	TGTGCCAGCAGCTTGGGGATCGGACAGGGACGAATCCCCTACGAGCAGTACTTC	CASSLGIGQGRIPYEQYF
once	TRBV6-6	TRBJ1-1	.	14	TGTGCCAGCAGTTATATGGCAATGAACACTGAAGCTTTCTTT	CASSYMAMNTEAFF
.	TRBV4-1	TRBJ1-1	.	16	TGCGCCAGCAGCCCCTCGAGCGGCCGGCTGAACACTGAAGCTTTCTTT	CASSPSSGRLNTEAFF
.	TRBV19	TRBJ2-1	.	15	TGTGCCAGTAGTATATCCCTAGCGCCGTCCGATGAGCAGTTCTTC	CASSISLAPSDEQFF
.	TRBV19	TRBJ1-4	.	16	TGTGCCAGTAGTAACCCCCGGGCGGCAACTAATGAAAAACTGTTTTTT	CASSNPRAATNEKLFF
once	TRBV19	TRBJ2-7	TRBD1	12	TGTGCCAGTAGTAAAGGGGGCAACGAGCAGTACTTC	CASSKGGNEQYF
.	TRBV30	TRBJ1-2	TRBD1	14	TGTGCCTGGAGTCTATACAGGGGGATGGTCGGCTACACCTTC	CAWSLYRGMVGYTF
.	TRBV6-5	TRBJ2-5	.	14	TGTGCCAGCAGTCCTGACTCACTTGGGGAGACCCAGTACTTC	CASSPDSLGETQYF
.	TRBV27	TRBJ2-2	TRBD1	14	TGTGCCACCGGACAGGGAGGCAACACCGGGGAGCTGTTTTTT	CATGQGGNTGELFF
.	TRBV9	TRBJ1-6	.	14	TGTGCCAGCAGCGTGGGGTCCTATAATTCACCCCTCCACTTT	CASSVGSYNSPLHF
.	TRBV19	TRBJ2-4	.	11	TGTGCCAGTAGTACTCCTAAAATTCAGTACTTC	CASSTPKIQYF
.	TRBV6-6	TRBJ2-5	.	13	TGTGCCAGCAGTTACTTTCACAAAGAGACCCAGTACTTC	CASSYFHKETQYF
once	TRBV30	TRBJ2-1	TRBD2	14	TGTGCCTGGAACCTACTAGCGGGGGGCAATGAGCAGTTCTTC	CAWNLLAGGNEQFF
.	TRBV29-1	TRBJ2-1	.	15	TGCAGCGTTGGGAGTAGCGCGTTAACCTACAATGAGCAGTTCTTC	CSVGSSALTYNEQFF
.	TRBV9	TRBJ2-3	TRBD1	16	TGTGCCAGCAGCGTGGATGCCGGACAGGGGTCAGATACGCAGTATTTT	CASSVDAGQGSDTQYF
.	TRBV6-6	TRBJ2-1	.	12	TGTGCCAGCAGCTCTTCCATCAGTGAGCAGTTCTTC	CASSSSISEQFF
.	TRBV6-6	TRBJ2-3	TRBD2	14	TGTGCCAGCAGTTATCCTAGCGGGAGTAGGACGCAGTATTTT	CASSYPSGSRTQYF
.	TRBV6-6	TRBJ1-1	.	16	TGTGCCAGCAGCCTTGGGACGGGCAACGTGGGCACTGAAGCTTTCTTT	CASSLGTGNVGTEAFF
.	TRBV12-5	TRBJ2-1	TRBD2	15	TGTGCTAGTGGTTTGATCCTAGCGGTCTACAATGAGCAGTTCTTC	CASGLILAVYNEQFF
.	TRBV10-3	TRBJ2-7	TRBD1	12	TGTGCCATCAGTGAACAAGACAGGGAAAAGTACTTC	CAISEQDREKYF
.	TRBV4-1	TRBJ2-1	TRBD1	15	TGCGCCAGCAGCCAAGCCGGGACAGGGTACAATGAGCAGTTCTTC	CASSQAGTGYNEQFF
few	TRBV12-5	TRBJ2-2	.	14	TGTGCTAGTGGTTTGGGGGGAAAATCCGGGGAGCTGTTTTTT	CASGLGGKSGELFF
.	TRBV5-4	TRBJ2-1	TRBD2	16	TGTGCCAGCAGCTTGAAACTAGCGGGGGGGAACAATGAGCAGTTCTTC	CASSLKLAGGNNEQFF
.	TRBV4-3	TRBJ2-5	TRBD2	16	TGCGCCAGCAGCCAGGGGGCGCGGGAGGGCCCCAAGGCCCAGTACTTC	CASSQGAREGPKAQYF
.	TRBV11-2	TRBJ2-5	TRBD2	15	TGTGCCAGCAGCCCGAAGCGGGAGCCGCAAGAGACCCAGTACTTC	CASSPKREPQETQYF
.	TRBV5-8	TRBJ2-6	.	18	TGTGCCAGCAGCTTGAGGAGGGGGCCCTACGCTGGGGCCAACGTCCTGACTTTC	CASSLRRGPYAGANVLTF
few	TRBV7-9	TRBJ2-7	.	13	TGTGCCAGCAGCCCCCGCGCCGAAAGGGAGCAGTACTTC	CASSPRAEREQYF
.	TRBV6-5	TRBJ2-2	.	14	TGTGCCAGCAGCCAGGGATCCTTCACCGGGGAGCTGTTTTTT	CASSQGSFTGELFF
.	TRBV7-3	TRBJ2-3	.	14	TGTGCCAGCAGCTTAGCTCCGGACACAGATACGCAGTATTTT	CASSLAPDTDTQYF